The rows below give T cell receptor beta chains drawn from one sample of a study of T-cell reconstitution after alpha-beta-depleted transplantation in children. TCRdb used MiXCR to reprocess the PCR reads, holding one entry per CDR3 protein. The sample lists tens of thousands of distinct CDR3 sequences, around 53% seen once, with 35% to 40% in the top ten. Sequenced here: peripheral blood, sampled before TCRalphabeta/CD19-depleted stem cell transplant. All receptors come from a boy in the first two years of life with SCID, due to receive a stem cell transplant. Each CDR3 is given with its conserved first and last residue. D genes are given only for firm matches. Some rows have no size entry. The others give once, few or many, or a class for an expanded clone.

NA | TRBJ2-7 | TRBV7-9 | many | TGTGCCAGCAGTCAAGCGACCTCCTACGAGCAGTACTTC | CASSQATSYEQYF
NA | TRBJ2-3 | TRBV20-1 | once | TGCAGTGCTAGAGCACGAAGGGGCACCATAGATACGCAGTATTTT | CSARARRGTIDTQYF
NA | TRBJ1-1 | TRBV4-2 | NA | TGTGCCAGCAGCCAAAGTCGCGGTGGCACTGAAGCTTTCTTT | CASSQSRGGTEAFF
NA | TRBJ2-7 | TRBV7-3 | few | TGTGCCAGCAGCTTAAGGCCTGGGGGGTCGGGCGAGCAGTACTTC | CASSLRPGGSGEQYF
NA | TRBJ2-2 | TRBV6-1 | once | TGTGCCAGCAATAAAAACGGGGGTCCCAACACCGGGGAGCTGTTTTTT | CASNKNGGPNTGELFF
NA | TRBJ2-1 | TRBV7-9 | few | TGTGCCAGCAGCCGACTCGGGACTCTCTTAGGCAATGAGCAGTTCTTC | CASSRLGTLLGNEQFF
NA | TRBJ2-7 | TRBV20-1 | few | TGCAGTGCAAGGGGGGGATCGCGATTCTACGAGCAGTACTTC | CSARGGSRFYEQYF
TRBD1 | TRBJ2-2 | TRBV6-2/TRBV6-3 | NA | TGTGCCAGCAGTGCCGGGACAGGGCAGACCGGGGAGCTGTTTTTT | CASSAGTGQTGELFF
TRBD2 | TRBJ2-3 | TRBV3-1 | NA | TGTGCCAGCAGCCTTCTTAGCGGGGGGGGTCGCACAGATACGCAGTATTTT | CASSLLSGGGRTDTQYF
NA | TRBJ2-3 | TRBV4-1 | NA | TGCGCCAGCAGCCAAGAGCTCCCGACAGATACGCAGTATTTT | CASSQELPTDTQYF
NA | TRBJ2-7 | TRBV4-1 | NA | TGCGCCAGCAGCCAAGAGGCGCCCAGCTCCTACGAGCAGTACTTC | CASSQEAPSSYEQYF